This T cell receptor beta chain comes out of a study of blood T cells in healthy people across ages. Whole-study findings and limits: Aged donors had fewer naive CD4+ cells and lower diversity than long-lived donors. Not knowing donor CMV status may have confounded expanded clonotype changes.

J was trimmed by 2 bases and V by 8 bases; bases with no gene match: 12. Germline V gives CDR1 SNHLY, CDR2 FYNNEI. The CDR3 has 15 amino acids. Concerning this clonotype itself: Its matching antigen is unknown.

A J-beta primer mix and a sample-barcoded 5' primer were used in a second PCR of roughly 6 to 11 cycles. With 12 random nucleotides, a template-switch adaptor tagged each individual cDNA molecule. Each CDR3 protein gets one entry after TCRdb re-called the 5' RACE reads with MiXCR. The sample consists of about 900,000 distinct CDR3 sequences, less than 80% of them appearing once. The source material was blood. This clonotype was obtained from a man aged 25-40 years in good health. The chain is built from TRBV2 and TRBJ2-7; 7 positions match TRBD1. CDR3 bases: TGTGCCAGCGGAGACATAGGGACAGTGCCCTACGAGCAGTACTTC. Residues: CASGDIGTVPYEQYF.